This T cell receptor (beta chain) was retrieved from a study of response to subunit inactivated influenza vaccine. Via MiXCR, TCRdb re-called the RT-PCR reads, giving one row per CDR3 protein. The sample shows about 190,000 distinct CDR3 sequences, around 14% of them seen only once. This CDR3 comprises 13 residues. Trimming shortened V by 4 bases and J by 7 bases, and 13 bases separated the two germline ends. The chain carries TRBV12-3 or TRBV12-4 and TRBJ1-2; D unclear. The material sequenced was CD8+ T cells sorted from PBMCs, taken roughly 5 days after vaccination. This receptor was obtained from a man aged 45-65 years who received an inactivated influenza vaccine. CDR3: CASSSMEISGYTF. The CDR3, as DNA: TGTGCCAGCAGTTCAATGGAGATAAGTGGCTACACCTTC.